This TCR beta chain was found in a study of shared clonotypes between healthy human individuals. Study findings and constraints: Sequencing depth was expected to influence donor clonotype sharing.

Remarks on this clone: What it recognizes is unknown.

The repertoire was sequenced with immunoSEQ multiplex PCR; TCRdb's copy has only in-frame clones and lacks some. The sample consists of some 1.5 million clones, roughly 96% of them appearing once. Trimming cost V 6 bases and J 6 bases; bases outside gene matches: 12. Looked up from germline, CDR1 is SEHNR and CDR2 is FQNEAQ (reference sequence). The CDR3 covers 15 residues. This receptor was obtained from a man aged 25-40 years in good health. Sequencing was carried out using naive CD4+ T cells sorted from blood. Subset denoted: CD45RA+ positively selected. The chain combines TRBV7-9 with TRBJ2-7; 9 bases are shared with TRBD2. DNA of the CDR3: TGTGCCAGCAGTCCTACTAGCGGGTCCTTCATCGAGCAGTACTTC. Protein: CASSPTSGSFIEQYF.